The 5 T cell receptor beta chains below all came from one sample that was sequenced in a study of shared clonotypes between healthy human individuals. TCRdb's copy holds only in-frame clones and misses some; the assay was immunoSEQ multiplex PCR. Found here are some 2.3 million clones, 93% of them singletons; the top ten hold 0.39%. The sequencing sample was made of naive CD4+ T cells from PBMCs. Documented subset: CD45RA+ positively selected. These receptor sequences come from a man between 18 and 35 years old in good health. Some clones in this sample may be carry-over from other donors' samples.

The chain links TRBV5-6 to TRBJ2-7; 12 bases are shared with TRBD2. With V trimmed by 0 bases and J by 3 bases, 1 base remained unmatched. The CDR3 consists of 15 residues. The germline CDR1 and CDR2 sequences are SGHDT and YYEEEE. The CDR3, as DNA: TGTGCCAGCAGCTTGGGACTAGCGGGGGTCTACGAGCAGTACTTC. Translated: CASSLGLAGVYEQYF.

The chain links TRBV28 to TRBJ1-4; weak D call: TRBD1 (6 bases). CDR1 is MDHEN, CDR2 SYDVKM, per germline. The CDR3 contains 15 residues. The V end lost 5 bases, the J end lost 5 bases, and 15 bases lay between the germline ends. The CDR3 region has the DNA TGTGCCAGCAGTAAGCCGGGGGCGGGGAATGAAAAACTGTTTTTT. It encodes CASSKPGAGNEKLFF.

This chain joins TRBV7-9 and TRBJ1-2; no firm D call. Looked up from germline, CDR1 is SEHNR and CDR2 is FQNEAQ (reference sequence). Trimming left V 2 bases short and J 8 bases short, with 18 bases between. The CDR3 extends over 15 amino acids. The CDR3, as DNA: TGTGCCAGCAGCTTAAAGTGGCCGGGCGCGGACGGCTACACCTTC. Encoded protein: CASSLKWPGADGYTF.

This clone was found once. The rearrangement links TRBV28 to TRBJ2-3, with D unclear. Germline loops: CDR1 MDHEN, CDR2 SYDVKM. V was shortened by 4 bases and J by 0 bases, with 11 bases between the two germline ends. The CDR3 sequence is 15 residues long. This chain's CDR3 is CASSSYGRSTDTQYF. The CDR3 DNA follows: TGTGCCAGCAGTTCCTACGGCAGGAGCACAGATACGCAGTATTTT.

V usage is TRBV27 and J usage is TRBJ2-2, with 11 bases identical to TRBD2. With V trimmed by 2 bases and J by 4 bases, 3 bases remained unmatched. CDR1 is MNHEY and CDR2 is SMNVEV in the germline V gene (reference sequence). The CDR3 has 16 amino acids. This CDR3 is CASSLTGTSGTGELFF. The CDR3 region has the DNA TGTGCCAGCAGTTTAACCGGGACTAGCGGCACCGGGGAGCTGTTTTTT.